What follows are 2 T cell receptor beta chains derived from one specimen sequenced in a study of blood T cell repertoires in COVID-19. Profiled with immunoSEQ multiplex PCR; TCRdb holds only in-frame clones, not every one. The sample holds some 200,000 clones, roughly 81% seen once. The sample taken for sequencing was peripheral blood. These receptors originate from a woman in her thirties or forties with COVID-19, enrolled during active disease.

This clone came up once. The V call is TRBV6-5, the J call TRBJ2-7; the match to TRBD2 covers 12 bases. J was trimmed by 3 bases and V by 5 bases; bases with no gene match: 5. This CDR3 comprises 15 residues. Germline V CDR1 and CDR2: MNHEY, SVGAGI. The CDR3 reads CASSPLAGGIYEQYF. In DNA, the CDR3 is TGTGCCAGCAGTCCTCTAGCGGGAGGGATCTACGAGCAGTACTTC.

J is TRBJ2-7 and V is TRBV2; 7 bases are a match to TRBD1. J lost 1 base, V lost 5 bases, and 8 bases had no gene match. Germline lookup yields CDR1 SNHLY and CDR2 FYNNEI. The CDR3 runs 15 residues. This CDR3 is CASSFDRARSYEQYF. CDR3 nucleotide sequence: TGTGCCAGCAGTTTCGACAGGGCGAGGTCCTACGAGCAGTACTTC.